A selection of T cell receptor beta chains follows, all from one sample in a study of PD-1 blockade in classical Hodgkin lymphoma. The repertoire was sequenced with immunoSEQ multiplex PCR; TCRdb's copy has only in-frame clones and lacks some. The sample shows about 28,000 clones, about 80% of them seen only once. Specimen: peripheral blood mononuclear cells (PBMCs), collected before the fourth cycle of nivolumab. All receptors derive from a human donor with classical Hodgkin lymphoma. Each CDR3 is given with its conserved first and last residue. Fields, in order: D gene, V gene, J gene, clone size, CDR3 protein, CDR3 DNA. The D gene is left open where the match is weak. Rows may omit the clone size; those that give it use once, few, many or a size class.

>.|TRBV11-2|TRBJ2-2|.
CASSFGGSNTGELFF
TGTGCCAGCAGCTTTGGAGGCTCGAACACCGGGGAGCTGTTTTTT
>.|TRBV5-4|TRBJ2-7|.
CASSLNLQYEQYF
TGTGCCAGCAGCTTGAACCTGCAGTACGAGCAGTACTTC
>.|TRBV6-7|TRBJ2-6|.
CASSAGTSGANVLTF
TGTGCCAGCAGTGCAGGAACGTCTGGGGCCAACGTCCTGACTTTC
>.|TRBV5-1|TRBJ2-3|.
CASSLAGADTQYF
TGCGCCAGCAGCTTGGCAGGGGCAGATACGCAGTATTTT
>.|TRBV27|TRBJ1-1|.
CASSLSLGGENTEAFF
TGTGCCAGCAGTTTATCTTTGGGGGGAGAGAACACTGAAGCTTTCTTT
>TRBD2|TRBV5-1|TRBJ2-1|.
CASSLAREGVEQFF
TGCGCCAGCAGCTTGGCCAGGGAGGGAGTTGAGCAGTTCTTC
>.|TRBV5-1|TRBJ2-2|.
CASSLSTGELFF
TGCGCCAGCAGCTTAAGCACCGGGGAGCTGTTTTTT
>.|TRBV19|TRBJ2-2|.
CASSLSRPGELFF
TGTGCCAGTAGTTTGTCCCGTCCCGGGGAGCTGTTTTTT
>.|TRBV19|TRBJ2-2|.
CASSIRGTGELFF
TGTGCCAGTAGTATTCGTGGGACCGGGGAGCTGTTTTTT
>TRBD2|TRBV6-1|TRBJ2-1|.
CASRGGNEQFF
TGTGCCAGCAGGGGGGGGAATGAGCAGTTCTTC
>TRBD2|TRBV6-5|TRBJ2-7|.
CASRGLAGYEQYF
TGTGCCAGCAGGGGACTAGCGGGATACGAGCAGTACTTC
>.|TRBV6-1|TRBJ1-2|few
CASRPLLNYGYTF
TGTGCCAGCAGGCCCCTTCTTAACTATGGCTACACCTTC
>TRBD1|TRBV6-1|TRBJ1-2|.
CASTTSGQPNYGYTF
TGTGCCAGCACTACATCGGGACAGCCTAACTATGGCTACACCTTC
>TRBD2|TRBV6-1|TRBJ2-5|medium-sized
CASSEAGGGVQETQYF
TGTGCCAGCAGTGAAGCCGGGGGAGGGGTACAAGAGACCCAGTACTTC
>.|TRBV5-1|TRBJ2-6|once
CASSHSTGANVLTF
TGCGCCAGCAGTCACAGTACTGGGGCCAACGTCCTGACTTTC
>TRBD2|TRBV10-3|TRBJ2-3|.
CAISAAGGPADTQYF
TGTGCCATCAGCGCGGCGGGAGGGCCAGCAGATACGCAGTATTTT
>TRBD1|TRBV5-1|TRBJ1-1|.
CASSPGQGTEAFF
TGCGCCAGCAGCCCGGGACAGGGTACTGAAGCTTTCTTT
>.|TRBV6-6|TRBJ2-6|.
CASRLQWSGANVLTF
TGTGCCAGCAGACTTCAGTGGTCCGGGGCCAACGTCCTGACTTTC
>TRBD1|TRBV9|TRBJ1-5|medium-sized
CASSDRDRDQPQHF
TGTGCCAGCAGCGACCGGGACAGGGATCAGCCCCAGCATTTT
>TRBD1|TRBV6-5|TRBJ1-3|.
CASSLGQGPGNTIYF
TGTGCCAGCAGTTTGGGACAGGGTCCGGGAAACACCATATATTTT
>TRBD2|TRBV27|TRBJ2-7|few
CASSLKAGGLPYEQYF
TGTGCCAGCAGTTTAAAGGCGGGAGGACTCCCCTACGAGCAGTACTTC
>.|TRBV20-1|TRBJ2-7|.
CSARGTDEQYF
TGCAGTGCTCGGGGGACCGACGAGCAGTACTTC
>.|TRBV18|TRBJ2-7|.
CASSPAGSEQYF
TGTGCCAGCTCACCAGCAGGCTCCGAGCAGTACTTC
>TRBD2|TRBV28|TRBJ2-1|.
CASTFRGTSGSLGQFF
TGTGCCAGCACCTTTCGGGGGACTAGCGGGAGTCTTGGGCAGTTCTTC
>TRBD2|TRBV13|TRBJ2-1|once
CASSLGSRGRMDEQFF
TGTGCCAGCAGCTTAGGGTCTCGCGGGAGGATGGATGAGCAGTTCTTC
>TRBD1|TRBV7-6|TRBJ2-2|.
CASSLRTGSTGELFF
TGTGCCAGCAGCTTGAGGACAGGGTCTACCGGGGAGCTGTTTTTT
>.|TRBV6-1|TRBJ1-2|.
CASSEGGLGYTF
TGTGCCAGCAGTGAGGGGGGGCTCGGCTACACCTTC
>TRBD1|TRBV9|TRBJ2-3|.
CASSKGQHLTDTQYF
TGTGCCAGCAGCAAGGGACAGCACCTCACAGATACGCAGTATTTT
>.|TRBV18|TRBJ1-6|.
CASSQKQGSSPLHF
TGTGCCAGCTCACAAAAACAGGGTAGTTCACCCCTCCACTTT
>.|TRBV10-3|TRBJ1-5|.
CAISDDRIEPQHF
TGTGCCATCAGTGATGACAGGATCGAGCCCCAGCATTTT
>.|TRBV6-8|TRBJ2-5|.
CASSYYRDKEVEKQETQYF
TGTGCCAGCAGTTATTATCGGGACAAGGAAGTCGAAAAACAAGAGACCCAGTACTTC
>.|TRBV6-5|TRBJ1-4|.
CASSPGRGAGEKLFF
TGTGCCAGCAGCCCCGGGAGGGGCGCTGGTGAAAAACTGTTTTTT
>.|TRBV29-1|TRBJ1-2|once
CSVYYTGTGGYTF
TGCAGCGTCTATTACACAGGGACGGGGGGCTACACCTTC
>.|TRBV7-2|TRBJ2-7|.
CASSATGTGVYEQYF
TGTGCCAGCAGTGCTACCGGGACGGGGGTGTACGAGCAGTACTTC
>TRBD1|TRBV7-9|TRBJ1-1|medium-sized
CASSFGQARKRDPEAFF
TGTGCCAGCAGCTTTGGACAGGCGAGAAAAAGAGACCCTGAAGCTTTCTTT
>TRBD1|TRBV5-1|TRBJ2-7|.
CASNPGGRGRNEQYF
TGCGCCAGCAACCCAGGAGGCAGGGGGCGGAACGAGCAGTACTTC
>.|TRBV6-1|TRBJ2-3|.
CASSLGLTDTQYF
TGTGCCAGCAGCCTGGGACTTACAGATACGCAGTATTTT
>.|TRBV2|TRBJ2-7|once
CASTSLGATYEQYF
TGTGCCAGCACATCACTTGGTGCCACCTACGAGCAGTACTTC
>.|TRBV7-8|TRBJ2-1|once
CASSLARVGNEQFF
TGTGCCAGCAGCTTAGCGAGGGTGGGCAATGAGCAGTTCTTC
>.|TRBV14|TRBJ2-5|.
CASSQVASTMETQYF
TGTGCCAGCAGCCAAGTGGCCAGTACGATGGAGACCCAGTACTTC
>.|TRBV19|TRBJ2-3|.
CASSILGTDTQYF
TGTGCCAGTAGTATTCTGGGGACAGATACGCAGTATTTT
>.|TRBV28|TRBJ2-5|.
CASRSLDRNPSVETQYF
TGTGCCAGCAGGAGTCTCGACAGGAATCCCTCGGTAGAGACCCAGTACTTC
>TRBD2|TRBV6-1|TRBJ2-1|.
CASSASASGWDNEQFF
TGTGCCAGCAGTGCCAGTGCTAGCGGATGGGACAATGAGCAGTTCTTC
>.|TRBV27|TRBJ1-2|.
CASSLLGGYGYTF
TGTGCCAGCAGTTTATTAGGCGGCTATGGCTACACCTTC
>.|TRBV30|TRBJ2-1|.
CAWSAGTRSSYNEQFF
TGTGCCTGGAGTGCCGGGACTCGAAGCTCCTACAATGAGCAGTTCTTC
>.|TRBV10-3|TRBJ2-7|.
CAIRGHDLATGQYF
TGTGCCATCAGGGGACACGACCTTGCCACTGGGCAGTACTTC